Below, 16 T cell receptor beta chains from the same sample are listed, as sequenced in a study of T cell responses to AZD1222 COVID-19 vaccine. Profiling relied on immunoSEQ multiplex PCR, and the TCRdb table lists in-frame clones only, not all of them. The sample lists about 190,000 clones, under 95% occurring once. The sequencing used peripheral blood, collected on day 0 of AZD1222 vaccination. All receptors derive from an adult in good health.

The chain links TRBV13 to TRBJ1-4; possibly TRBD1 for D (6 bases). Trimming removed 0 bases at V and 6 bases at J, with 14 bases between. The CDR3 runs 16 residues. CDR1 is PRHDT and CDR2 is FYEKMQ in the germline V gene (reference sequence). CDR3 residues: CASSLGGGALYEKLFF. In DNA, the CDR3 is TGTGCCAGCAGCTTAGGCGGGGGGGCGCTTTATGAAAAACTGTTTTTT. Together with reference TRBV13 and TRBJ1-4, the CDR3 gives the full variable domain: AAGVIQSPRHLIKEKRETATLKCYPIPRHDTVYWYQQGPGQDPQFLISFYEKMQSDKGSIPDRFSAQQFSDYHSELNMSSLELGDSALYFCASSLGGGALYEKLFFGSGTQLSVL.

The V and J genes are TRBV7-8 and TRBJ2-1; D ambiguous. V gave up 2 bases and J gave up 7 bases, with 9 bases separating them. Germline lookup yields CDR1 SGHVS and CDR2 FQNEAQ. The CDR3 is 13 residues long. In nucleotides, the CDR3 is TGTGCCAGCAGCTTATTGCCGCGAAATGAGCAGTTCTTC. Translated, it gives CASSLLPRNEQFF.

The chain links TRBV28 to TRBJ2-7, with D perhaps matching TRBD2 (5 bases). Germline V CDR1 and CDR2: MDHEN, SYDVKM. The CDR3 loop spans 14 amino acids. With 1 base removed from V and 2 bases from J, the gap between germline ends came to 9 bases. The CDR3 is CASSLFDYPYEQYF. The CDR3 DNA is TGTGCCAGCAGTTTATTTGACTACCCCTACGAGCAGTACTTC. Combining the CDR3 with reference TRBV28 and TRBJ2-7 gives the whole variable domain DVKVTQSSRYLVKRTGEKVFLECVQDMDHENMFWYRQDPGLGLRLIYFSYDVKMKEKGDIPEGYSVSREKKERFSLILESASTNQTSMYLCASSLFDYPYEQYFGPGTRLTVT.

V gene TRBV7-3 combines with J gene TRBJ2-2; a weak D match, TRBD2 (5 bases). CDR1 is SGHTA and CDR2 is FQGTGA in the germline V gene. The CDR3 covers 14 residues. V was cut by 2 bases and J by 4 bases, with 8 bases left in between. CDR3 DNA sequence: TGTGCCAGCAGCTTACTAGCTGGCACCGGGGAGCTGTTTTTT. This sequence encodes CASSLLAGTGELFF.

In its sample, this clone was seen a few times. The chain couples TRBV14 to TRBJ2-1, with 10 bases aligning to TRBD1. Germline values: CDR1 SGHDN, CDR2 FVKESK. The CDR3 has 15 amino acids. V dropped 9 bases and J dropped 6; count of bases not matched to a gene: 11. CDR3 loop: CASTIGTGVFNEQFF. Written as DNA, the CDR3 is TGTGCCAGTACCATCGGGACAGGGGTGTTCAATGAGCAGTTCTTC.

CDR3 DNA: TGTGCCACCAGCAGAGTAGGTCTAGCGGGCCGGAACTACGAGCAGTACTTC. Protein sequence: CATSRVGLAGRNYEQYF. V gene TRBV15 combines with J gene TRBJ2-7; TRBD2 agrees at 8 bases. CDR1 and CDR2 (germline): LNHNV, YYDKDF (reference sequence). J gave up 3 bases and V 1 base, and 11 bases lay outside the gene matches. There are 17 residues in the CDR3.

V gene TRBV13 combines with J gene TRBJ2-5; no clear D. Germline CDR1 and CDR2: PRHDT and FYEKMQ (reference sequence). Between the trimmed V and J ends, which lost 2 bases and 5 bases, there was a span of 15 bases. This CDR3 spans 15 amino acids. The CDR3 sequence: CASSLFRSGQETQYF. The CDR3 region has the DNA TGTGCCAGCAGCTTATTCCGCTCGGGCCAGGAGACCCAGTACTTC. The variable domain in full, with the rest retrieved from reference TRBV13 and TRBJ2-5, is AAGVIQSPRHLIKEKRETATLKCYPIPRHDTVYWYQQGPGQDPQFLISFYEKMQSDKGSIPDRFSAQQFSDYHSELNMSSLELGDSALYFCASSLFRSGQETQYFGPGTRLLVL.

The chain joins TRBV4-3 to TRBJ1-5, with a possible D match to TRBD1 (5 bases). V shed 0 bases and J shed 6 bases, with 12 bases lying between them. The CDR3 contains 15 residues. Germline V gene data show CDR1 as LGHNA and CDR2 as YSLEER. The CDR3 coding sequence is TGCGCCAGCAGCCAAGATCGGGGGGGAGGTCAGCCCCAGCATTTT. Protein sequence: CASSQDRGGGQPQHF.

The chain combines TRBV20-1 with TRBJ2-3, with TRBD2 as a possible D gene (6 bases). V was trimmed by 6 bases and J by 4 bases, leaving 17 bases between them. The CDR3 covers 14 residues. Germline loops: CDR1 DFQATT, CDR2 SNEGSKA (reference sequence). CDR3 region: CSASTGEAADTQYF. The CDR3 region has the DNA TGCAGTGCCAGTACGGGAGAAGCGGCAGATACGCAGTATTTT.

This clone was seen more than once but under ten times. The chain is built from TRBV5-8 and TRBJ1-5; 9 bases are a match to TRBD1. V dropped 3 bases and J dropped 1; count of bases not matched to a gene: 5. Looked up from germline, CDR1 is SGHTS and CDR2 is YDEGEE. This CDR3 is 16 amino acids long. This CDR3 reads CASSSNRGRSNQPQHF. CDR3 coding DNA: TGTGCCAGCAGCTCCAACAGGGGGCGCAGCAATCAGCCCCAGCATTTT.

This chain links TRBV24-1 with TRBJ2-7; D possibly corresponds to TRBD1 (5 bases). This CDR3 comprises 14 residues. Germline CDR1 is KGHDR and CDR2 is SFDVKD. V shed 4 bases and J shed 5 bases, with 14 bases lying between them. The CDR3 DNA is TGTGCCACCAGTGAAACAGGAACGGCGAACGAGCAGTACTTC. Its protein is CATSETGTANEQYF.

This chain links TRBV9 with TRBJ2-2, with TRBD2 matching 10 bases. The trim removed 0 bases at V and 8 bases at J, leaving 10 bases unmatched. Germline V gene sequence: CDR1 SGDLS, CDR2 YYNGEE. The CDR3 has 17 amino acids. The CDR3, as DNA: TGTGCCAGCAGCGTAGGTCTAGCGGGAGAGAAATTTGGGGAGCTGTTTTTT. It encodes CASSVGLAGEKFGELFF.

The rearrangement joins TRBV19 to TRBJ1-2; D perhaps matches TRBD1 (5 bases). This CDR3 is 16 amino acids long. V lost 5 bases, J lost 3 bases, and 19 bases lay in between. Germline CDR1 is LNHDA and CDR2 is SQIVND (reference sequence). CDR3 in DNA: TGTGCCAGTAGTCCCACGGGACGGGGAAGCGACTATGGCTACACCTTC. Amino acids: CASSPTGRGSDYGYTF.

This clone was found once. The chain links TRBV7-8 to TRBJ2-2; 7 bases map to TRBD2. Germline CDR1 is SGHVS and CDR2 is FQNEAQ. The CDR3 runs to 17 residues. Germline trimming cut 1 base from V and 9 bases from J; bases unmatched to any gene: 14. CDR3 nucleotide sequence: TGTGCCAGCAGCTTAGTTGGTGGGACTAAGGTCCCGAGGGAGCTGTTTTTT. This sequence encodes CASSLVGGTKVPRELFF.

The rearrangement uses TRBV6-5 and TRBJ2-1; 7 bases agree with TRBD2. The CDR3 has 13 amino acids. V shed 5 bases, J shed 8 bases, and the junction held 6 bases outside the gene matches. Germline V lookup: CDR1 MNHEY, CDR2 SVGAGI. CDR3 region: CASSRREMDEQFF. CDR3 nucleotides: TGTGCCAGCAGTCGGCGGGAGATGGATGAGCAGTTCTTC.

Here the CDR3 reads CASSSGLDTGELFF. The DNA for the CDR3 is TGCGCCAGCAGCTCGGGACTTGACACCGGGGAGCTGTTTTTT. The V call is TRBV5-1, the J call TRBJ2-2, with TRBD2 as a possible D gene (6 bases). Trimming left V 3 bases short and J 3 bases short, with 9 bases between. This CDR3 has 14 residues. Germline V gene lookup returns CDR1 SGHRS and CDR2 YFSETQ.